What follows is one TCR beta chain and its context. The data were obtained in a study of blood T cell repertoires in COVID-19. Study-level information: Sources were T cells, B-cell-depleted T cells, or PBMCs; the material itself was cDNA or gDNA.

Trimming took off 1 base at V and 5 bases at J, with 15 bases between the two ends. Germline lookup yields CDR1 KGHSH and CDR2 LQKENI. This CDR3 spans 15 amino acids. Sequenced by immunoSEQ multiplex PCR; TCRdb stores in-frame clones only, minus some. Of roughly 180,000 clones listed, 79% are singletons. The source material was peripheral blood. This clonotype originated in a man aged 60 to 75 with active or convalescent COVID-19. J is TRBJ2-7 and V is TRBV18, with D tentatively TRBD2 (6 bases). CDR3 in DNA: TGTGCCAGCTCACCACTTCTGGGGACTTCGGACGAGCAGTACTTC. This translates into CASSPLLGTSDEQYF.